Reported below is one T cell receptor (beta chain). Its cognate antigen is unknown. This CDR3 is built from 16 residues. With 5 bases clipped from V and 1 base from J, the junction kept 11 bases outside the gene matches. CDR1 and CDR2 (germline): GTSNPN, SVGIG (reference sequence). The donors were members of the approximately 130-subject validation cohort (separate from the approximately 670-subject first cohort). Clones were read by immunoSEQ multiplex PCR, and TCRdb kept only the in-frame ones, dropping some. There are approximately 54,000 clones in the sample; around nine tenths occur only once, and around 8% lies in the top ten. The record originates from a study of cytomegalovirus exposure and HLA in healthy donors. Whole-study findings and limits: Reports indicated that the classifier achieved high specificity and sensitivity in diagnosing cytomegalovirus status.

This chain joins TRBV30 and TRBJ2-7, with TRBD1 matching 10 bases. Material: PBMCs. This TCR came from a woman aged 18-35 years in good health and CMV-seropositive. The DNA of the CDR3 is TGTGCCTGGGACCCCGGACAGGGGGGCCTATCCTACGAGCAGTACTTC. Protein sequence: CAWDPGQGGLSYEQYF.